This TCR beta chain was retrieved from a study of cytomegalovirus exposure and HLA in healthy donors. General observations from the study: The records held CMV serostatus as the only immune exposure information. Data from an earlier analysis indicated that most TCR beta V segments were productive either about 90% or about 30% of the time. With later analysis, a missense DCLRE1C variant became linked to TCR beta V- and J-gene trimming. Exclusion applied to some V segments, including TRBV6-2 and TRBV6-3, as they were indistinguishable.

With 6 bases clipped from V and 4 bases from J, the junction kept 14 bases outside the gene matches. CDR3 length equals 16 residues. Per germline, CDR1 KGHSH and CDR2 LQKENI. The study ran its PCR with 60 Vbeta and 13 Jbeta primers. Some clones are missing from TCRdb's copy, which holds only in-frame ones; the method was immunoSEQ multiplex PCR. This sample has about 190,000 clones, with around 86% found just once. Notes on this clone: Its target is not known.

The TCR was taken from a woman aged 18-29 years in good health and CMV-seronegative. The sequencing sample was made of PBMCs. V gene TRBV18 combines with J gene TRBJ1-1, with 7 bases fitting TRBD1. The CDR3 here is CASSPSLGGFSTEAFF. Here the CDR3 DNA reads TGTGCCAGCTCCCCCTCTCTAGGGGGCTTCAGCACTGAAGCTTTCTTT.